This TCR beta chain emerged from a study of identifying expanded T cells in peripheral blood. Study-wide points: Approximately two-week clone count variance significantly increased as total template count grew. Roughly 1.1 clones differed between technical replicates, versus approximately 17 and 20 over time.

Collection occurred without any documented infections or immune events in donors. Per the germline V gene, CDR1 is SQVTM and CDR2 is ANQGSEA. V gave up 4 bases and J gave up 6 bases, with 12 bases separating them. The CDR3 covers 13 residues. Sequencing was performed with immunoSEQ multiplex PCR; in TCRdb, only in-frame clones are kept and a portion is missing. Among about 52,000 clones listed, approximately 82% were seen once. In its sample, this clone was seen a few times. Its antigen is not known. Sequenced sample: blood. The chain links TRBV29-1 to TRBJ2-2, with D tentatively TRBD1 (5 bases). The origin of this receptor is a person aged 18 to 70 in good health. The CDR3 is CSVVGLGPGELFF. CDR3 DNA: TGCAGCGTTGTGGGGCTGGGGCCCGGGGAGCTGTTTTTT.